The 27 T cell receptor beta chains below were found in one sample sequenced in a study of T cell repertoires in cytomegalovirus infection. TCRdb re-derived calls from the reads in MiXCR, one entry per CDR3 protein. Seen here are 40,000 to 55,000 distinct CDR3 sequences, under 25% observed once, and the top ten hold about 87%. Which antigens these TCRs recognize remains unknown. The specimen comprised CD8+ T cells from cultured PBMCs, sampled from culture after CMV antigen stimulation. These receptor sequences come from a human donor in good health (CMV status not recorded). Some clones in this sample may be carry-over from other donors' samples.

The V call is TRBV6-8, the J call TRBJ2-1; 8 nucleotides agree with TRBD2. The CDR3 has 17 residues. J gave up 5 bases and V 7 bases, and 16 bases lay outside the gene matches. Germline values: CDR1 MNHGY, CDR2 SAAAGT. The CDR3 here is CASINGSGRHHDNEQFF. CDR3 coding DNA: TGTGCCAGCATAAATGGAAGCGGGAGACATCACGACAATGAGCAGTTCTTC.

This clonotype was seen many times. This rearrangement joins TRBV7-9 to TRBJ2-1, with 8 nucleotides matching TRBD1. Germline lookup yields CDR1 SEHNR and CDR2 FQNEAQ (reference sequence). Trimming cost V 6 bases and J 3 bases; bases outside gene matches: 10. The CDR3 is 16 amino acids. CDR3 DNA sequence: TGTGCCAGCAGTCAGGGCCGACAGGGGCTCTACAATGAGCAGTTCTTC. Translation gives CASSQGRQGLYNEQFF. The whole variable domain, remainder taken from reference TRBV7-9 and TRBJ2-1, is DTGVSQNPRHKITKRGQNVTFRCDPISEHNRLYWYRQTLGQGPEFLTYFQNEAQLEKSRLLSDRFSAERPKGSFSTLEIQRTEQGDSAMYLCASSQGRQGLYNEQFFGPGTRLTVL.

This clonotype was seen more than once but under ten times. The chain joins TRBV7-9 to TRBJ2-7; TRBD1 or TRBD2 may be the D gene (5 bases each). Germline values: CDR1 SEHNR, CDR2 FQNEAQ (reference sequence). V was cut by 5 bases and J by 2 bases, with 13 bases left in between. This CDR3 region has 14 residues. The CDR3 spells CASSHGTGAYEQYF. CDR3 sequence (DNA): TGTGCCAGCAGCCATGGGACGGGTGCCTACGAGCAGTACTTC.

This clonotype showed up many times. V usage is TRBV7-8 and J usage is TRBJ2-4; TRBD2 matches 9 bases. J gave up 2 bases and V 5 bases, and 10 bases lay outside the gene matches. The CDR3 runs 17 residues. The germline CDR1 and CDR2 sequences are SGHVS and FQNEAQ. CDR3 residues: CASSPTGTSSSKNIQYF. CDR3 DNA sequence: TGTGCCAGCAGCCCCACCGGGACTAGCTCCTCCAAAAACATTCAGTACTTC.

The chain couples TRBV7-9 to TRBJ1-1, with 10 bases lining up with TRBD1. Germline V lookup: CDR1 SEHNR, CDR2 FQNEAQ (reference sequence). There are 17 residues in the CDR3. J lost 1 base, V lost 4 bases, and 9 bases had no gene match. CDR3 sequence: CASSSLGTGVANTEAFF. The CDR3 DNA is TGTGCCAGCAGCTCTTTAGGGACAGGGGTCGCGAACACTGAAGCTTTCTTT. The variable domain in full, completed from reference TRBV7-9 and TRBJ1-1, reads DTGVSQNPRHKITKRGQNVTFRCDPISEHNRLYWYRQTLGQGPEFLTYFQNEAQLEKSRLLSDRFSAERPKGSFSTLEIQRTEQGDSAMYLCASSSLGTGVANTEAFFGQGTRLTVV.

This clonotype has at least ten counts. V gene TRBV6-2 or TRBV6-3 combines with J gene TRBJ2-1, with 9 bases matching TRBD2. CDR1 is MNHEY and CDR2 is SVGEGT in the germline V gene. This CDR3 contains 18 residues. V dropped 2 bases and J dropped 0; count of bases not matched to a gene: 8. The CDR3, as DNA: TGTGCCAGCAGTTACGCAGAGCGGGGGGCCAGCTCCTACAATGAGCAGTTCTTC. Protein: CASSYAERGASSYNEQFF.

This clonotype occurred a few times. V usage is TRBV6-1 and J usage is TRBJ1-2, with 8 positions matching TRBD1. V trimming: 3 bases; J trimming: 4 bases; junction bases outside the gene matches: 7. The CDR3 covers 15 residues. Per germline, CDR1 MNHNS and CDR2 SASEGT. The CDR3 DNA follows: TGTGCCAGCAGTGACATGGACAGGGTGACCTATGGCTACACCTTC. It yields the protein CASSDMDRVTYGYTF.

This clonotype was counted between two and nine times. J is TRBJ2-1 and V is TRBV11-1, with D possibly TRBD2 on 5 matching bases. Germline CDR1 reads SGHAT; CDR2 reads FQDESV (reference sequence). The ends were cut back, 5 bases at V and 9 bases at J, with 8 bases in the middle. The CDR3 consists of 11 residues. The CDR3: CASSPGGEQFF. Written as DNA, the CDR3 is TGTGCCAGCAGCCCCGGAGGTGAGCAGTTCTTC.

J is TRBJ2-5 and V is TRBV7-6; no clear D. This CDR3 has 13 amino acids. The germline V gene has CDR1 SGHVS and CDR2 FNYEAQ. Trimming removed 5 bases from V and 5 bases from J, with 12 bases in between. The CDR3 DNA is TGTGCCAGCAGCACCCGGGTGGGTGAGACCCAGTACTTC. This codes for CASSTRVGETQYF.

The chain couples TRBV6-2 or TRBV6-3 to TRBJ2-7; possibly TRBD1 or TRBD2 for D (5 bases each). V was trimmed by 7 bases and J by 0 bases, leaving 7 bases between them. This CDR3 is built from 12 residues. Germline V gene sequence: CDR1 MNHEY, CDR2 SVGEGT. The CDR3 loop reads CASTGTSYEQYF. CDR3 coding DNA: TGTGCCAGCACAGGGACCTCCTACGAGCAGTACTTC.

This clonotype was seen more than once but under ten times. The rearrangement joins TRBV6-5 to TRBJ2-1, with 14 bases identical to TRBD2. Per the germline V gene, CDR1 is MNHEY and CDR2 is SVGAGI. The CDR3 is 16 amino acids. Trimming at V came to 5 bases and at J to 8 bases, leaving 8 bases not matched to a gene. Written as DNA, the CDR3 is TGTGCCAGCAGTCTCAGACTAGCGGGAGGGCCGGATGAGCAGTTCTTC. It yields the protein CASSLRLAGGPDEQFF.

The sample holds a few counts of this clonotype. The chain couples TRBV7-8 to TRBJ2-7, with 13 bases matching TRBD2. The CDR3 length is 14 residues. The germline V gene encodes CDR1 SGHVS and CDR2 FQNEAQ. The J segment lost 6 bases and the V segment lost 5 bases, leaving 4 bases of the junction unmatched. CDR3 residues: CASSRTSGGVEQYF. CDR3 in DNA: TGTGCCAGCAGCCGGACTAGCGGGGGCGTCGAGCAGTACTTC.

V is TRBV20-1 and J is TRBJ1-5; 8 positions agree with TRBD1. CDR3 length: 16 residues. Germline loops: CDR1 DFQATT, CDR2 SNEGSKA (reference sequence). With 5 bases clipped from V and 6 bases from J, the junction kept 15 bases outside the gene matches. CDR3 nucleotide sequence: TGCAGTGCTCTTCATTTCGACAGGGGAGATGGTCAGCCCCAGCATTTT. Translation: CSALHFDRGDGQPQHF.

This clonotype was counted at least ten times. This chain uses TRBV7-6 with TRBJ2-1; 11 bases align to TRBD2. Looked up from germline, CDR1 is SGHVS and CDR2 is FNYEAQ. The CDR3 is made up of 18 amino acids. Unmatched junction bases numbered 13, after V lost 0 bases and J lost 9 bases. Here the CDR3 reads CASSLAPGDSGGAPEQFF. In nucleotides, the CDR3 is TGTGCCAGCAGCTTAGCGCCTGGGGATAGCGGGGGGGCCCCTGAGCAGTTCTTC.

This clonotype appeared a few times. The chain combines TRBV6-2 or TRBV6-3 with TRBJ2-3; 8 bases agree with TRBD2. Losses at the gene ends were 6 bases for V and 4 bases for J; bases not matched to a gene: 12. The CDR3 consists of 16 residues. Per germline, CDR1 MNHEY and CDR2 SVGEGT. The CDR3 spells CASSPPSGSFPDTQYF. CDR3 bases: TGTGCCAGCAGCCCCCCCAGCGGGAGTTTCCCAGATACGCAGTATTTT.

The chain carries TRBV7-3 and TRBJ1-1; no firm D call. Trimming shortened V by 1 base and J by 0 bases, and 9 bases separated the two germline ends. This CDR3 is built from 15 residues. Germline-derived CDR1 and CDR2 are SGHTA and FQGTGA. The CDR3 protein is CASSLSAGLNTEAFF. The CDR3 region has the DNA TGTGCCAGCAGCTTAAGTGCCGGTCTGAACACTGAAGCTTTCTTT. Full variable domain (outside the CDR3, taken from reference TRBV7-3 and TRBJ1-1): GAGVSQTPSNKVTEKGKYVELRCDPISGHTALYWYRQSLGQGPEFLIYFQGTGAADDSGLPNDRFFAVRPEGSVSTLKIQRTERGDSAVYLCASSLSAGLNTEAFFGQGTRLTVV.

V usage is TRBV7-4 and J usage is TRBJ1-1; D gene unclear. V lost 1 base to trimming and J lost 0 bases, with 6 bases between them. CDR3 length: 14 amino acids. Germline V CDR1 and CDR2: SGHVT, SQSDAQ. CDR3 DNA: TGTGCCAGCAGCTTAGTATCCGTGAACACTGAAGCTTTCTTT. Its translation is CASSLVSVNTEAFF.

The gene calls are TRBV7-9 and TRBJ2-1, with D possibly being TRBD1 or TRBD2 (7 bases each). The V gene lost 4 bases and the J gene lost 7 bases, with 17 bases spanning the gap. This CDR3 is 15 amino acids long. CDR1 is SEHNR and CDR2 is FQNEAQ in the germline V gene (reference sequence). The CDR3 DNA is TGTGCCAGCAGCTCTGACAGGGAGGGGCTGAATGAGCAGTTCTTC. This translates into CASSSDREGLNEQFF.

The V call is TRBV12-3 or TRBV12-4, the J call TRBJ1-5; 8 bases agree with TRBD1. CDR3 size: 16 residues. The ends lost 4 bases at V and 1 base at J; junction bases unmatched: 6. CDR3 region: CASSSPRQGSNQPQHF. The CDR3 DNA sequence: TGTGCCAGCAGTTCCCCTCGACAGGGGAGCAATCAGCCCCAGCATTTT.

This clonotype appeared a few times. V gene TRBV7-2 combines with J gene TRBJ1-2; D perhaps matches TRBD1 (6 bases). The CDR3 covers 14 residues. Germline V gives CDR1 SGHTA, CDR2 FQGNSA. V was cut by 6 bases and J by 8 bases, with 19 bases left in between. The CDR3 reads CASSRPTGNEGYTF. CDR3 nucleotides: TGTGCCAGCAGTCGACCTACAGGGAATGAGGGCTACACCTTC.

In this sample, this clonotype turned up many times. The chain combines TRBV7-8 with TRBJ2-5, with D tentatively TRBD1 (7 bases). The CDR3 runs 14 residues. In germline, CDR1 is SGHVS, CDR2 FQNEAQ. The V end was cut by 5 bases, the J end by 2 bases, with 12 bases between. CDR3 amino acids: CASSPAGQQETQYF. As DNA, the CDR3 is TGTGCCAGCAGCCCGGCGGGACAGCAAGAGACCCAGTACTTC.

This clonotype came up a few times. The chain employs TRBV7-3 and TRBJ1-2; D possibly corresponds to TRBD1 (5 bases). Germline loops: CDR1 SGHTA, CDR2 FQGTGA. This CDR3 has 17 residues. Trimming pared 3 bases from V and 2 bases from J, leaving 19 bases between. CDR3 sequence reads: CASSFPGGRLENYGYTF. In DNA, the CDR3 is TGTGCCAGCAGCTTCCCCGGGGGACGGCTGGAGAACTATGGCTACACCTTC.

In its sample, this clonotype was seen a few times. V and J are TRBV14 and TRBJ2-3; D gene unclear. Germline V gene sequence: CDR1 SGHDN, CDR2 FVKESK. The CDR3 extends over 16 amino acids. The V end lost 2 bases, the J end lost 0 bases, and 12 bases lay between the germline ends. CDR3 DNA: TGTGCCAGCAGCCAATCACTTTTCAGAAGCACAGATACGCAGTATTTT. It encodes CASSQSLFRSTDTQYF.

This clonotype was seen a few times. The CDR3 DNA is TGTGCCAGCAGTTGGAACCTCGGGCCCTACAATGAGCAGTTCTTC. It translates to CASSWNLGPYNEQFF. The V gene is TRBV27, the J gene TRBJ2-1; D call uncertain. The ends were cut back, 4 bases at V and 2 bases at J, with 12 bases in the middle. The germline CDR1 and CDR2 sequences are MNHEY and SMNVEV (reference sequence). The length of the CDR3 is 15 residues.

This clonotype was seen a handful of times. The chain uses TRBV11-2 and TRBJ2-5; D is possibly TRBD2 (5 bases). The CDR3 is 15 residues long. CDR1 is SGHAT and CDR2 is FQNNGV in the germline V gene. V lost 2 bases, J lost 5 bases, and 15 bases lay in between. The CDR3 sequence is CASSLNFGGRETQYF. The DNA for the CDR3 is TGTGCCAGCAGCTTAAACTTTGGAGGCCGGGAGACCCAGTACTTC.

This clonotype was picked up a small number of times. The chain links TRBV7-3 to TRBJ2-1; 8 bases line up with TRBD2. The CDR3 extends over 15 amino acids. Losses at the gene ends were 8 bases for V and 0 bases for J; bases not matched to a gene: 6. Germline CDR1 is SGHTA and CDR2 is FQGTGA. The CDR3, as DNA: TGTGCCAGCTCTCACGCGGGGGGCTCCTACAATGAGCAGTTCTTC. Translating it yields CASSHAGGSYNEQFF.

This clonotype was counted only a few times. V gene TRBV12-5 combines with J gene TRBJ2-7; 8 nucleotides match TRBD2. Trimming cost V 6 bases and J 5 bases; bases outside gene matches: 6. The CDR3 is made up of 13 amino acids. CDR1 LGHNT and CDR2 FRNRAP come from the germline V gene. In DNA, the CDR3 is TGTGCTAGTGGCTCCTCGGGGGGGCACGAGCAGTACTTC. It encodes CASGSSGGHEQYF. The full variable domain, rest sourced from reference TRBV12-5 and TRBJ2-7, is DARVTQTPRHKVTEMGQEVTMRCQPILGHNTVFWYRQTMMQGLELLAYFRNRAPLDDSGMPKDRFSAEMPDATLATLKIQPSEPRDSAVYFCASGSSGGHEQYFGPGTRLTVT.